The clone carrying this T cell receptor beta chain was seen ten or more times. With 3 bases clipped from V and 0 bases from J, the junction kept 13 bases outside the gene matches. This CDR3 has 19 amino acids. From germline, CDR1 is SGHKS and CDR2 YYEKEE (reference sequence). Assay: immunoSEQ multiplex PCR; the TCRdb copy retains only in-frame clones and omits some. The table shows some 110,000 clones, with 83% occurring only once. The entry originates in a study of control samples from healthy donors and cancer patients. This clonotype originated in a woman between 45 and 65 years old in good health. The chain is built from TRBV5-5 and TRBJ1-5; 9 bases map to TRBD1. Sequencing was done on a sample of blood. The CDR3 spells CASSSLFRDRVNSNQPQHF. The CDR3 DNA follows: TGTGCCAGCAGCTCACTATTCCGGGACAGGGTAAATAGCAATCAGCCCCAGCATTTT.